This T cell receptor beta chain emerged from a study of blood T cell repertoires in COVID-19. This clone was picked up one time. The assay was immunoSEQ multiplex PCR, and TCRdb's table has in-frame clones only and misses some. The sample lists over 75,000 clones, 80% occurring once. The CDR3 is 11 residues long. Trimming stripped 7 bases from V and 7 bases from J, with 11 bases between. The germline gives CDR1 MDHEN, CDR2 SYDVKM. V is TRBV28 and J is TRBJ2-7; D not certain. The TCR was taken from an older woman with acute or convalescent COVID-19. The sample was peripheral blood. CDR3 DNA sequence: TGTGCCAGCACTCACTACGATGAGCAGTACTTC. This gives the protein CASTHYDEQYF.